The clone carrying this T cell receptor beta chain turned up a few times. Its specificity is not known. Germline loops: CDR1 MNHEY, CDR2 SVGAGI. The CDR3 consists of 14 residues. V was trimmed by 2 bases and J by 4 bases, leaving 11 bases between them. This specimen comes from a study of identical twins. Study conclusions and caveats: For cord blood, abundant beta clonotypes had fewer insertions, unlike memory repertoires, which showed none.

From the 5' RACE reads, TCRdb called clonotypes with MiXCR, one entry per CDR3 protein. The sample contains about 890,000 distinct CDR3 sequences, about 12% of which appear only once. This sample was also put to use in a study of yellow fever vaccine responses in identical twins.

This TCR was sampled from a young woman in good health. The rearrangement joins TRBV6-5 to TRBJ1-1; D call uncertain. The source material was PBMCs. This CDR3 reads CASSYMEVGTEAFF. In nucleotides, the CDR3 is TGTGCCAGCAGTTACATGGAGGTGGGCACTGAAGCTTTCTTT.